These 7 T cell receptor beta chains came from one sample sequenced in a study of shared clonotypes between healthy human individuals. Produced via immunoSEQ multiplex PCR; TCRdb's table is partial and in-frame only. The repertoire has 2.3 million or so clones, 85% to 95% of them found once; the top ten carry 0.3% to 0.4%. Sequencing was performed on naive CD4+ T cells from PBMCs. Subset specified: CD45RA+ positively selected. These receptors all stem from a man aged 18 to 29 in good health. Some clones in this sample may be carry-over from other donors' samples.

V usage is TRBV5-6 and J usage is TRBJ2-1; possibly TRBD1 for D (5 bases). Germline V CDR1 and CDR2: SGHDT, YYEEEE. Trimming shortened V by 3 bases and J by 7 bases, and 8 bases separated the two germline ends. The CDR3 covers 12 residues. The CDR3 DNA follows: TGTGCCAGCAGCTCGTACAGGAATGAGCAGTTCTTC. Its protein is CASSSYRNEQFF.

V is TRBV14 and J is TRBJ1-4, with TRBD1 matching over 7 bases. CDR1 is SGHDN, CDR2 FVKESK, per germline. After removal of 4 bases from V and 8 bases from J, the junction contained 7 bases not matched to a gene. The CDR3 consists of 14 residues. CDR3 in DNA: TGTGCCAGCAGCCTCCGGACAGGTCAGGAAAAACTGTTTTTT. Translated: CASSLRTGQEKLFF.

The genes are TRBV6-5 and TRBJ2-2; 10 bases line up with TRBD1. The CDR3 runs 15 residues. V lost 6 bases and J lost 4; bases outside the gene matches: 5. The V gene's germline CDR1 is MNHEY and CDR2 SVGAGI. The CDR3 spells CASRGQGLATGELFF. DNA of the CDR3: TGTGCCAGCAGGGGACAGGGGTTAGCCACCGGGGAGCTGTTTTTT.

The V call is TRBV5-4, the J call TRBJ2-7, with 10 bases that match TRBD2. The CDR3 spans 15 residues. The junction had 10 bases not matched to a gene; V was cut back by 5 bases and J by 5 bases. The germline gives CDR1 SGHNT, CDR2 YYREEE (reference sequence). In DNA, the CDR3 is TGTGCCAGCAGAATCGGGCTAGCGGGAGCAAACGAGCAGTACTTC. It codes for CASRIGLAGANEQYF.

V gene TRBV6-4 combines with J gene TRBJ1-1, with D possibly TRBD1 on 5 matching bases. The germline gives CDR1 MRHNA, CDR2 SNTAGT. CDR3 length: 17 amino acids. V dropped 7 bases and J dropped 1 base, with 22 bases sitting between them. The CDR3 here is CASTLHQGDLRNTEAFF. The CDR3 DNA sequence: TGTGCCAGCACCCTTCATCAGGGCGATCTGAGGAACACTGAAGCTTTCTTT.

The J gene is TRBJ2-1, the V gene TRBV5-1, with 8 bases identical to TRBD1. V was pared by 4 bases and J by 8 bases, with 8 bases of the junction left unmatched. This CDR3 spans 14 amino acids. Per the germline V gene, CDR1 is SGHRS and CDR2 is YFSETQ. The DNA for the CDR3 is TGCGCCAGCAGCCGAGGACAGGGTTGGGATGAGCAGTTCTTC. This gives the protein CASSRGQGWDEQFF.

J is TRBJ2-3 and V is TRBV27, with 10 bases matching TRBD1. In germline, CDR1 is MNHEY, CDR2 SMNVEV (reference sequence). The CDR3 runs 16 residues. V shed 2 bases and J 2 bases; nucleotides not matched to a gene: 4. The CDR3 region is CASSLDRGRLTDTQYF. As DNA, the CDR3 is TGTGCCAGCAGTTTAGACAGGGGGCGCCTCACAGATACGCAGTATTTT.